This T cell receptor beta chain was found in a study of Ad26.COV2.S vaccination and SARS-CoV-2 variants. Study-level background: Doses of Ad26.COV2.S were injected into muscle once or twice, 56 days apart.

Clones were read by immunoSEQ multiplex PCR, and TCRdb kept only the in-frame ones, dropping some. The sample lists roughly 240,000 clones; approximately 88% were seen once. The germline V gene has CDR1 KGHDR and CDR2 SFDVKD. Trimming shortened V by 6 bases and J by 7 bases, and 18 bases separated the two germline ends. The CDR3 consists of 14 residues. Study outcomes and limitations: Breadth, reportedly substantial, characterized the spike-specific CD8+ and CD4+ T cell responses after vaccination. Overall T cell responses may have been underestimated by the analyses of TCR breadth and depth.

Treatment specified: some 20 received Ad26.COV2.S at low or high dose, single or two shots; roughly five received placebo; per-sample allocation not given. Specimen acquisition occurred on day 63 following the initial vaccine or placebo injection. An Ad26 vector expressing Wuhan-strain SARS-CoV-2 spike served as the vaccine. As concerns this clone: Its antigen is not identified.

The TCR comes from a person between 18 and 65 years old who received the Ad26.COV2.S COVID-19 vaccine or a placebo. Sample: peripheral blood, taken in a trial of Ad26.COV2.S vaccine versus placebo. The gene calls are TRBV24-1 and TRBJ2-7, with D perhaps matching TRBD2 (5 bases). The CDR3: CATSPGGSKEEQYF. The CDR3 nucleotides are TGTGCCACCAGTCCCGGCGGGTCAAAGGAAGAGCAGTACTTC.